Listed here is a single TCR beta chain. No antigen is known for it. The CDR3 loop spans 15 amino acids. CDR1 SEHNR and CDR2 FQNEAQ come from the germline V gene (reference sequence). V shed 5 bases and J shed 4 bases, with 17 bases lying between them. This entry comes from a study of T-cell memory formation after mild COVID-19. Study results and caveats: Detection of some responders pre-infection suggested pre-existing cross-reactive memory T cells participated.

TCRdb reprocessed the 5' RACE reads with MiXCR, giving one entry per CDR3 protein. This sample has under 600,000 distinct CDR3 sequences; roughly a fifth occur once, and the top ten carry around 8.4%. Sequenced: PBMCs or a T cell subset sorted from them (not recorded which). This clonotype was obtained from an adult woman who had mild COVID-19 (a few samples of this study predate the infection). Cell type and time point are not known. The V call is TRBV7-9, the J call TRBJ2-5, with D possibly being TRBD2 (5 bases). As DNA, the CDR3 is TGTGCCAGCAGCGCGGGCCCCCGAGAGCGAGAGACCCAGTACTTC. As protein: CASSAGPRERETQYF.